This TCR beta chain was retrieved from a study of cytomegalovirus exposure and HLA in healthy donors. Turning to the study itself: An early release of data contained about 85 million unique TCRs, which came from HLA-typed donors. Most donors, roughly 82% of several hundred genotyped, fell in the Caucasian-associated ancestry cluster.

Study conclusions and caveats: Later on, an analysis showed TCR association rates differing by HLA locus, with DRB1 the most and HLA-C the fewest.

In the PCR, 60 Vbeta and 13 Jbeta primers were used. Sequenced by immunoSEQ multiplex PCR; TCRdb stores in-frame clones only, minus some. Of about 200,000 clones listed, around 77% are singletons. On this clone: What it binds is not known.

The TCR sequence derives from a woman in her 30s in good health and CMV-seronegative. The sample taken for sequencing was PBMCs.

CDR3 nucleotide sequence: TGTGCCAGCCGGGGTAACAGGGGCACTGAAGCTTTCTTT. Amino acids: CASRGNRGTEAFF. The J gene is TRBJ1-1, the V gene TRBV27; 7 bases agree with TRBD1. Losses at the gene ends were 8 bases for V and 4 bases for J; bases not matched to a gene: 7. Germline V gene sequence: CDR1 MNHEY, CDR2 SMNVEV (reference sequence). CDR3 size: 13 residues.